Only one count was recorded for the clone carrying this TCR beta chain. Antigen specificity is unknown. It was across several immunoSEQ plates that each subset's genomic DNA was evenly split. Only in-frame clones appear in the TCRdb table, and some are missing; sequencing was by immunoSEQ multiplex PCR. The table shows roughly 1 million clones, with around 78% occurring only once. This entry is derived from a study of shared clonotypes between healthy human individuals. Study-wide results and caveats: Memory subsets generally showed smaller estimated richness than naive subsets did.

Subsets obtained from CD4+ cells comprised CD45RA+ naive and CD45RA-negative memory cells. CDR1 is SGHRS and CDR2 is YFSETQ in the germline V gene. The CDR3 is made up of 16 amino acids. V trimming: 4 bases; J trimming: 5 bases; junction bases outside the gene matches: 7. The TCR was taken from a man aged 18 to 35 in good health. Some clones in this sample may be carry-over from other donors' samples. J is TRBJ2-1 and V is TRBV5-1, with TRBD2 matching 12 bases. The sample was memory CD4+ T cells from PBMCs. The sample's subset: CD45RA-negative fraction. Here the CDR3 reads CASSSRLAGANNEQFF. The CDR3, as DNA: TGCGCCAGCAGCAGCCGACTAGCGGGAGCCAACAATGAGCAGTTCTTC.